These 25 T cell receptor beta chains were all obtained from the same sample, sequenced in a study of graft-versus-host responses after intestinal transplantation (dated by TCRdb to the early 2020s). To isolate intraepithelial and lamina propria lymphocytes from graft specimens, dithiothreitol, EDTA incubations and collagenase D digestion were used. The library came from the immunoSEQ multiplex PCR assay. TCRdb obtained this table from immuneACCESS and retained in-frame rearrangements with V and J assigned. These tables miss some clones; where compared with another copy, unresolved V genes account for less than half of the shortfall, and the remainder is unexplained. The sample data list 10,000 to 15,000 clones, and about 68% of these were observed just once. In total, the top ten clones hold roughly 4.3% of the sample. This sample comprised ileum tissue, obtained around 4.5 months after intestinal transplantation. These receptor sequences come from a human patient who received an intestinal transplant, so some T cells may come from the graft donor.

This CDR3 is CASSLSGGAWEQFF. The CDR3 nucleotides read TGTGCCAGCAGCCTTAGCGGGGGGGCATGGGAGCAGTTCTTC. This chain connects TRBV7-9 to TRBJ2-1; 11 nucleotides agree with TRBD2. V shed 5 bases, J shed 10 bases, and the junction held 7 bases outside the gene matches. CDR3 size: 14 residues. Germline-derived CDR1 and CDR2 are SEHNR and FQNEAQ (reference sequence).

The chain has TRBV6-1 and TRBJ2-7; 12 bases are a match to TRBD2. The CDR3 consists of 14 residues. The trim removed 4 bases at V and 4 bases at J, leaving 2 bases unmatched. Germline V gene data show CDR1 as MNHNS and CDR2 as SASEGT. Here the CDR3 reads CASSVLAGGYEQYF. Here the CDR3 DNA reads TGTGCCAGCAGTGTCCTAGCGGGAGGGTACGAGCAGTACTTC.

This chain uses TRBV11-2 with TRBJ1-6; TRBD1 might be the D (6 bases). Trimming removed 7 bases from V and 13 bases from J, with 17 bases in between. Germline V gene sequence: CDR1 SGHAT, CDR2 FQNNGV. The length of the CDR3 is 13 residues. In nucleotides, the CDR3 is TGTGCCAGCACGGGGGGGCAAGACAGGCCCCTCCACTTT. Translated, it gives CASTGGQDRPLHF.

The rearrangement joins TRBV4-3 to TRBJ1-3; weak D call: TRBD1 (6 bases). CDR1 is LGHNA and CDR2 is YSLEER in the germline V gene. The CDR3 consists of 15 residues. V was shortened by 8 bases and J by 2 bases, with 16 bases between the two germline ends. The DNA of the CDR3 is TGCGCCAGCCGGAACAGGGTCCAACCTGGAAACACCATATATTTT. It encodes CASRNRVQPGNTIYF.

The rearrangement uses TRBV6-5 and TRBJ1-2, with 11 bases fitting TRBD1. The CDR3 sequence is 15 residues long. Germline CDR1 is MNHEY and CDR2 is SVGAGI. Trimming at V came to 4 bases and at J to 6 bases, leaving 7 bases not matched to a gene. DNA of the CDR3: TGTGCCAGCAGTTGGGGACAGGGGGTGTTGGATGGCTACACCTTC. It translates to CASSWGQGVLDGYTF.

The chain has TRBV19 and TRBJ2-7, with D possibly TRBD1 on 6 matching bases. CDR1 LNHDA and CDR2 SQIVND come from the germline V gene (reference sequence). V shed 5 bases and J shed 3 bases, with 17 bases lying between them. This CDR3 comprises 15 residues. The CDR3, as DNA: TGTGCCAGTAGTCCCTGGCAGGGGCGGCACTACGAGCAGTACTTC. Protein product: CASSPWQGRHYEQYF.

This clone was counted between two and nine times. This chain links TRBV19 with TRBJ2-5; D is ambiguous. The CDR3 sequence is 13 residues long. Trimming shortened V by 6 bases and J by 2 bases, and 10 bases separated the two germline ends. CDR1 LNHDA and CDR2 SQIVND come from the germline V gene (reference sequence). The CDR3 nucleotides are TGTGCCAGTAGGAAAGCTGATCAAGAGACCCAGTACTTC. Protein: CASRKADQETQYF.

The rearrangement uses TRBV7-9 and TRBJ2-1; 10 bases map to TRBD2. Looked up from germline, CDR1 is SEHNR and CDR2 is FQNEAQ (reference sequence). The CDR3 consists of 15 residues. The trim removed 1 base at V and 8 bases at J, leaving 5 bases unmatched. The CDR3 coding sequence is TGTGCCAGCAGCTTAGGAGCGGGGGGGCCGCATGAGCAGTTCTTC. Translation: CASSLGAGGPHEQFF.

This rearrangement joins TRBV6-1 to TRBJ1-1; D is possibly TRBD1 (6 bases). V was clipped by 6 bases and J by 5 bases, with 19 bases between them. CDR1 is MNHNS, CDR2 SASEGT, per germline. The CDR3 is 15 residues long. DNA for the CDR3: TGTGCCAGCAGGGCGTTCAGGGGAGGGACGACTGAAGCTTTCTTT. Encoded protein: CASRAFRGGTTEAFF.

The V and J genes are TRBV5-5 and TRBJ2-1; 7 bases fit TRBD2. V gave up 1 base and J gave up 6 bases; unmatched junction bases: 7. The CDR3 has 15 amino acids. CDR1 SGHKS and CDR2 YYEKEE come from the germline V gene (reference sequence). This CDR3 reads CASSLLRERSNEQFF. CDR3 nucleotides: TGTGCCAGCAGCTTGTTGCGGGAGAGAAGCAATGAGCAGTTCTTC.

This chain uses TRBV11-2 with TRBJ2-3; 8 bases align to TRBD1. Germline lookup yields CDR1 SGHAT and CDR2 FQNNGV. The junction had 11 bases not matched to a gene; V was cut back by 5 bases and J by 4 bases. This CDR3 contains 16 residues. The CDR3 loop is CASSTTTGVVPDTQYF. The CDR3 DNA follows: TGTGCCAGCAGCACTACGACAGGGGTGGTCCCAGATACGCAGTATTTT.

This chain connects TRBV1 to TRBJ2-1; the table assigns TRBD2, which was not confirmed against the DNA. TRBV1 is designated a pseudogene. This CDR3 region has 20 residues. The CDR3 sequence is CTSSQDRSGPGPSSYNEQFF. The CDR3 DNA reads TGCACCAGCAGCCAAGATAGAAGCGGCCCGGGCCCCAGCTCCTACAATGAGCAGTTCTTC.

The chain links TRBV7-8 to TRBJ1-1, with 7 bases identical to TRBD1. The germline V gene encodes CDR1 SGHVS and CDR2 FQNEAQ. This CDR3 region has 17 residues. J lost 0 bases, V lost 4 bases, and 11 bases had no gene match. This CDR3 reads CASSWTQGLLMNTEAFF. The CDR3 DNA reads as TGTGCCAGCAGCTGGACACAGGGGCTATTGATGAACACTGAAGCTTTCTTT.

CDR3 protein: CASSIGQGYEKLFF. The CDR3 DNA follows: TGTGCCAGTAGTATAGGGCAGGGATATGAAAAACTGTTTTTT. J is TRBJ1-4 and V is TRBV19, with D possibly matching TRBD1 (5 bases). The CDR3 consists of 14 residues. Germline CDR1 is LNHDA and CDR2 is SQIVND (reference sequence). Trimming pared 1 base from V and 6 bases from J, leaving 9 bases between. The full variable domain, with the rest looked up from reference TRBV19 and TRBJ1-4, is DGGITQSPKYLFRKEGQNVTLSCEQNLNHDAMYWYRQDPGQGLRLIYYSQIVNDFQKGDIAEGYSVSREKKESFPLTVTSAQKNPTAFYLCASSIGQGYEKLFFGSGTQLSVL.

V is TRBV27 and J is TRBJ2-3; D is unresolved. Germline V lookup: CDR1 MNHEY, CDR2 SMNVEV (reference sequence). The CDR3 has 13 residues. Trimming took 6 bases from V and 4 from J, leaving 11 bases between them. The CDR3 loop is CASRPSRSDTQYF. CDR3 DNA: TGTGCCAGCAGACCCTCCCGGTCAGATACGCAGTATTTT.

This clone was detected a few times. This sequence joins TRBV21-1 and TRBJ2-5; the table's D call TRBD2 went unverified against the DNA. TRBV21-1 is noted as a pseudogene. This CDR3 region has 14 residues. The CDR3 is CASSKPTGQETQYF. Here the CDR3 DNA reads TGTGCCAGCAGCAAACCAACGGGACAAGAGACCCAGTACTTC.

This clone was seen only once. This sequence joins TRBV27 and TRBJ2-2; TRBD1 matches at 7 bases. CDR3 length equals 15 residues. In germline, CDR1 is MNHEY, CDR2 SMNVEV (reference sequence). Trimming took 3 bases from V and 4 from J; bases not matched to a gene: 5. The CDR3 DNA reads TGTGCCAGCAGTTTCTCGGGACAGAGCACCGGGGAGCTGTTTTTT. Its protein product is CASSFSGQSTGELFF.

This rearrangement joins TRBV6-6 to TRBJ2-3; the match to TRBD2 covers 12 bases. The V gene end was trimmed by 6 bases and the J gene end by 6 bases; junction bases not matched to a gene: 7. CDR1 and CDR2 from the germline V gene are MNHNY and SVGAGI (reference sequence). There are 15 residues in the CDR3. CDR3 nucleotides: TGTGCCAGCAGCCCGGTGACTAGCGGGAGTGATACGCAGTATTTT. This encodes CASSPVTSGSDTQYF.

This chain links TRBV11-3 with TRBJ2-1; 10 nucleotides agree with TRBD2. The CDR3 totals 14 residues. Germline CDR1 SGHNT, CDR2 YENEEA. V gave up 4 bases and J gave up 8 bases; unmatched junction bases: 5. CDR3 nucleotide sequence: TGTGCCAGCAGCTCTAGCGGGAGAGAGGATGAGCAGTTCTTC. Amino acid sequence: CASSSSGREDEQFF.

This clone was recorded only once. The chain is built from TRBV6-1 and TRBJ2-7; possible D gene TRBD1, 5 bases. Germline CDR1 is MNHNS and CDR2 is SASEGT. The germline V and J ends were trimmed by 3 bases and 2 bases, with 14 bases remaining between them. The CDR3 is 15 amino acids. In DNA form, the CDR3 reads TGTGCCAGCAGTGACTGGGGCGATGGGGCCTACGAGCAGTACTTC. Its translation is CASSDWGDGAYEQYF.

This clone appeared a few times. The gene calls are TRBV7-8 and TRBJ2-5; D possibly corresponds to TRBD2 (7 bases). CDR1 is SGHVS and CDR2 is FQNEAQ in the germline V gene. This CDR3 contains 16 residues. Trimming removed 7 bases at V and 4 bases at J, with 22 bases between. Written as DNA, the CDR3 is TGTGCCAGCACCAGGACAGAGGGAGGGTTGGGAGAGACCCAGTACTTC. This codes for CASTRTEGGLGETQYF.

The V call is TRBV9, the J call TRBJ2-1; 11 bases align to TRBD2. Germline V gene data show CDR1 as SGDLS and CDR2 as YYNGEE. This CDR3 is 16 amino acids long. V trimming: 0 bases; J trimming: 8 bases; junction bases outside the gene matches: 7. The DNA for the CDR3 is TGTGCCAGCAGCGTAGGAGGAGGGACTAGCGGTTATGAGCAGTTCTTC. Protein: CASSVGGGTSGYEQFF.

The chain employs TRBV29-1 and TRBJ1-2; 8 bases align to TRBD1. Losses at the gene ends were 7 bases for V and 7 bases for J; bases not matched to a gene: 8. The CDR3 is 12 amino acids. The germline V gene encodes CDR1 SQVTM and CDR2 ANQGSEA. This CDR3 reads CSGQTGDSGYTF. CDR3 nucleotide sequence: TGCAGCGGCCAGACAGGGGACAGTGGCTACACCTTC.

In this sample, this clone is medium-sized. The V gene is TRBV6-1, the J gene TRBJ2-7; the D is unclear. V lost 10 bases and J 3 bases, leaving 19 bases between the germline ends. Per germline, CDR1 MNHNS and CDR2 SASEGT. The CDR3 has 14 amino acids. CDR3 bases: TGTGCCACTGAAACGTCCGCAGAAATCTACGAGCAGTACTTC. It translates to CATETSAEIYEQYF.

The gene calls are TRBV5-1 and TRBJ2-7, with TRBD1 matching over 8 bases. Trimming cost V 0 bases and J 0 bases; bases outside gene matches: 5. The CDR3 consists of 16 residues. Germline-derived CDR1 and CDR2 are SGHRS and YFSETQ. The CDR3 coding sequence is TGCGCCAGCAGCTTGGCCAGGGACAGGCCCTCCTACGAGCAGTACTTC. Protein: CASSLARDRPSYEQYF.